A single sample is the source of the 20 T cell receptor beta chains below, sequenced in a study of early T cells in non-severe SARS-CoV-2 infection. TCRdb called the 5' RACE reads again in MiXCR, with one record for every CDR3 protein. The sample has around 50,000 distinct CDR3 sequences, around a tenth seen once. The sequenced sample consisted of whole blood. These receptors were collected from an adult who was a healthcare worker with PCR-confirmed SARS-CoV-2 infection or an uninfected control (not recorded which).

This clonotype was seen a handful of times. The CDR3 loop is CATRGTTSLDEQFF. DNA of the CDR3: TGTGCCACCAGGGGGACTACTTCTCTCGATGAGCAGTTCTTC. The V gene is TRBV15, the J gene TRBJ2-1, with 7 bases matching TRBD2. CDR1 and CDR2 from the germline V gene are LNHNV and YYDKDF (reference sequence). J gave up 8 bases and V 6 bases, and 10 bases lay outside the gene matches. The CDR3 contains 14 residues.

V and J are TRBV16 and TRBJ1-5; D gene uncertain. Per the germline V gene, CDR1 is KGHSY and CDR2 is FQNENV. The length of the CDR3 is 13 residues. Deletions cut 0 bases from V and 11 bases from J, with 11 bases between. In DNA, the CDR3 is TGTGCCAGCAGCCAATCGGGCGGCGGCGCCCAGCATTTT. Its protein product is CASSQSGGGAQHF.

This clonotype came up many times. The V call is TRBV20-1, the J call TRBJ1-6; maybe TRBD1 (6 bases). Germline assignment: CDR1 DFQATT and CDR2 SNEGSKA (reference sequence). Trimming took off 5 bases at V and 2 bases at J, with 22 bases between the two ends. The CDR3 is 18 amino acids. CDR3: CSAALGQPADPYNSPLHF. In DNA, the CDR3 is TGCAGTGCTGCACTCGGACAGCCGGCAGACCCCTATAATTCACCCCTCCACTTT.

This clonotype was counted only a few times. The chain joins TRBV6-5 to TRBJ2-1; 7 bases agree with TRBD2. CDR3 length: 14 residues. Germline CDR1 is MNHEY and CDR2 is SVGAGI. V was pared by 1 base and J by 7 bases, with 4 bases of the junction left unmatched. CDR3 sequence reads: CASSYWGSGNEQFF. In DNA form, the CDR3 reads TGTGCCAGCAGTTACTGGGGTAGCGGGAATGAGCAGTTCTTC.

This clonotype was seen many times. The chain has TRBV29-1 and TRBJ2-1, with 8 bases matching TRBD2. CDR3 length: 13 residues. CDR1 is SQVTM and CDR2 is ANQGSEA in the germline V gene. CDR3 DNA sequence: TGCTACGGTGGGACTAGTGTCCGCAATGAGCAGTTCTTC. It is translated as CYGGTSVRNEQFF.

This chain links TRBV6-5 with TRBJ1-6; no firm D call. There are 13 residues in the CDR3. Trimming left V 5 bases short and J 8 bases short, with 10 bases between. CDR1 MNHEY and CDR2 SVGAGI come from the germline V gene. In DNA form, the CDR3 reads TGTGCCAGCAGTAGGATCGGGGATTCACCCCTCCACTTT. Amino acid sequence: CASSRIGDSPLHF.

This clonotype was observed many times. The CDR3 loop is CASSESDYEQYF. CDR3 nucleotides: TGCGCCAGCAGTGAGTCTGACTACGAGCAGTACTTC. The chain joins TRBV10-1 to TRBJ2-7; D is unclear. The CDR3 covers 12 residues. Germline values: CDR1 WNHNN, CDR2 SYGVQD (reference sequence). Between the trimmed V and J ends, which lost 0 bases and 3 bases, there was a span of 3 bases.

The chain carries TRBV5-5 and TRBJ1-1; perhaps TRBD1 as D (5 bases). Germline CDR1 is SGHKS and CDR2 is YYEKEE (reference sequence). This CDR3 spans 13 amino acids. The ends were cut back, 4 bases at V and 1 base at J, with 8 bases in the middle. The chain's CDR3 is CASSTTANTEAFF. In DNA, the CDR3 is TGTGCCAGCAGCACGACAGCGAACACTGAAGCTTTCTTT.

This clonotype was counted ten times or more. The rearrangement joins TRBV7-8 to TRBJ1-6; tentatively, D is TRBD1 (5 bases). V was trimmed by 5 bases and J by 7 bases, leaving 15 bases between them. The CDR3 is made up of 15 amino acids. In germline, CDR1 is SGHVS, CDR2 FQNEAQ. This CDR3 reads CASSQDWGGNSPLHF. The CDR3 DNA reads TGTGCCAGCAGCCAAGACTGGGGGGGGAATTCACCCCTCCACTTT. Together with reference TRBV7-8 and TRBJ1-6, the CDR3 gives the full variable domain: GAGVSQSPRYKVAKRGQDVALRCDPISGHVSLFWYQQALGQGPEFLTYFQNEAQLDKSGLPSDRFFAERPEGSVSTLKIQRTQQEDSAVYLCASSQDWGGNSPLHFGNGTRLTVT.

The rearrangement joins TRBV2 to TRBJ1-1; perhaps TRBD1 as D (5 bases). The CDR3 totals 14 residues. The V and J ends lost 7 bases and 4 bases respectively, with 16 bases between them. Germline V gene lookup returns CDR1 SNHLY and CDR2 FYNNEI. The CDR3 loop reads CASTTDGGATEAFF. The CDR3 DNA reads as TGTGCCAGCACCACGGATGGAGGGGCCACTGAAGCTTTCTTT.

This clonotype has a handful of counts. The genes are TRBV7-2 and TRBJ2-1; 12 bases are a match to TRBD2. The CDR3 sequence is 15 residues long. Per germline, CDR1 SGHTA and CDR2 FQGNSA. The ends lost 5 bases at V and 4 bases at J; junction bases unmatched: 3. Here the CDR3 DNA reads TGTGCCAGCAGCGGAGGACTAGCGGGGTACAATGAGCAGTTCTTC. It codes for CASSGGLAGYNEQFF.

In this sample, this clonotype turned up a few times. Compared with germline, one end of the junction differs, possibly owing to a read error. V is TRBV6-6 and J is TRBJ1-3; D might be TRBD1 (5 bases). Per the germline V gene, CDR1 is MNHNY and CDR2 is SVGAGI (reference sequence). The CDR3 runs 16 residues. The CDR3 is CASRALDSRSENTIYF. DNA for the CDR3: TGTGCCAGCAGGGCCCTAGACAGCCGCTCTGAAAACACCATATATTTT.

This clonotype was picked up a small number of times. This rearrangement joins TRBV7-9 to TRBJ2-1; 10 nucleotides agree with TRBD2. The J segment lost 7 bases and the V segment lost 5 bases, leaving 11 bases of the junction unmatched. There are 16 residues in the CDR3. Per germline, CDR1 SEHNR and CDR2 FQNEAQ (reference sequence). CDR3 protein: CASSPREREGPNEQFF. The CDR3 DNA reads TGTGCCAGCAGCCCCAGGGAGCGGGAGGGCCCAAATGAGCAGTTCTTC.

Only a few counts were recorded for this clonotype. The chain's CDR3 is CASSRTTPDSVHGYTF. The CDR3, as DNA: TGCGCCAGCAGCCGTACAACACCCGACAGCGTCCATGGCTACACCTTC. This chain connects TRBV5-1 to TRBJ1-2; D may be TRBD1 (5 bases). The germline V gene encodes CDR1 SGHRS and CDR2 YFSETQ. The CDR3 sequence is 16 residues long. The V gene lost 4 bases and the J gene lost 6 bases, with 22 bases spanning the gap.

The rearrangement joins TRBV6-5 to TRBJ1-1; D is uncertain. The V gene lost 0 bases and the J gene lost 0 bases, with 8 bases spanning the gap. The germline CDR1 and CDR2 sequences are MNHEY and SVGAGI. This CDR3 contains 15 residues. This CDR3 is CASSYSAEMNTEAFF. The DNA for the CDR3 is TGTGCCAGCAGTTACTCCGCAGAGATGAACACTGAAGCTTTCTTT.

This clonotype was detected many times. This chain links TRBV28 with TRBJ1-6; D call uncertain. Trimming removed 5 bases from V and 9 bases from J, with 11 bases in between. The CDR3 covers 13 residues. Looked up from germline, CDR1 is MDHEN and CDR2 is SYDVKM. DNA of the CDR3: TGTGCCAGCAGTGCCCGATCCGTTTCACCCCTCCACTTT. It codes for CASSARSVSPLHF.

This clonotype has at least ten counts. This chain uses TRBV10-3 with TRBJ1-1, with D possibly TRBD1 on 6 matching bases. Germline CDR1 ENHRY, CDR2 SYGVKD. The CDR3 contains 14 residues. The V gene lost 8 bases and the J gene lost 8 bases, with 21 bases spanning the gap. CDR3 protein: CAIGKYSQGQEAFF. As DNA, the CDR3 is TGTGCCATCGGTAAATATTCGCAGGGACAAGAAGCTTTCTTT.

The gene calls are TRBV27 and TRBJ2-1; TRBD2 matches 11 bases. J lost 0 bases, V lost 6 bases, and 4 bases had no gene match. Per germline, CDR1 MNHEY and CDR2 SMNVEV (reference sequence). CDR3 length: 16 amino acids. The CDR3 is CASRTSGGSSYNEQFF. The DNA for the CDR3 is TGTGCCAGCAGAACTAGCGGGGGAAGCTCCTACAATGAGCAGTTCTTC.

This chain uses TRBV2 with TRBJ1-1; TRBD1 agrees at 9 bases. This CDR3 is built from 16 residues. Per germline, CDR1 SNHLY and CDR2 FYNNEI. With V trimmed by 7 bases and J by 4 bases, 13 bases remained unmatched. The CDR3, as DNA: TGTGCCAGCATTCCCCAAACAGGGGGCCTTGGCACTGAAGCTTTCTTT. Its protein product is CASIPQTGGLGTEAFF.

The sample holds many counts of this clonotype. The gene calls are TRBV7-2 and TRBJ2-2; a possible D gene is TRBD1 (6 bases). Trimming left V 5 bases short and J 4 bases short, with 17 bases between. Germline V lookup: CDR1 SGHTA, CDR2 FQGNSA. This CDR3 comprises 16 residues. CDR3 sequence reads: CASSKTDRIVTGELFF. The CDR3 DNA sequence: TGTGCCAGCAGCAAAACCGACAGGATAGTCACCGGGGAGCTGTTTTTT.